This T cell receptor (beta chain) was recorded in a study of blood T cell repertoires in COVID-19. Clones were read by immunoSEQ multiplex PCR, and TCRdb kept only the in-frame ones, dropping some. This repertoire shows 80,000 to 85,000 clones, 88% found once; its top ten account for 4% to 5.5%. The CDR3 has 16 amino acids. In germline, CDR1 is SEHNR, CDR2 FQNEAQ (reference sequence). Trimming took 4 bases from V and 6 from J; bases not matched to a gene: 6. Sequenced sample: peripheral blood. The TCR comes from an elderly woman with acute or convalescent COVID-19. The chain recombines TRBV7-9 with TRBJ2-1, with 13 nucleotides matching TRBD2. CDR3 region: CASSYRTSGSPNEQFF. The DNA of the CDR3 is TGTGCCAGCAGCTACCGGACTAGCGGGAGTCCCAATGAGCAGTTCTTC.